This T cell receptor (beta chain) appears in the sequencing data of a study of T-cell memory formation after mild COVID-19. 5'RACE with constant-segment primers built TCRalpha and TCRbeta cDNA libraries with UMIs. One entry per CDR3 protein results from TCRdb running MiXCR on the 5' RACE reads. The data hold roughly 450,000 distinct CDR3 sequences, with roughly 17% observed a single time. Trimming removed 3 bases from V and 5 bases from J; junction bases left unmatched: 8. The CDR3 runs to 15 residues. Germline V gene data show CDR1 as SGDLS and CDR2 as YYNGEE. Only a few counts were recorded for this clonotype.

The chain combines TRBV9 with TRBJ2-1; TRBD2 agrees at 7 bases. The receptor was derived from a man aged 18 to 35 who had mild COVID-19 (a few samples of this study predate the infection). Cell type and time point are not known. The sequencing sample was made of PBMCs or a T cell subset sorted from them (not recorded which). In DNA form, the CDR3 reads TGTGCCAGCAGCGCACGAGGGGAGGGTAACAATGAGCAGTTCTTC. Amino acid sequence: CASSARGEGNNEQFF.